These 18 T cell receptor beta chains were all obtained from the same sample, sequenced in a study of cytomegalovirus exposure and HLA in healthy donors. PCR primers comprised 60 Vbeta and 13 Jbeta primers. Assay used: immunoSEQ multiplex PCR; TCRdb lists only in-frame clones, some missing. The sample contains approximately 160,000 clones, 70% to 80% of which appear only once. Sequencing was carried out using PBMCs. These receptors originate from a woman aged 25 to 39 in good health and CMV-seropositive.

CDR3 DNA sequence: TGTGCCAGCAGCTTCGGACAGGGGGCGCTTCTAAGGACAGATACGCAGTATTTT. Its translation: CASSFGQGALLRTDTQYF. This sequence joins TRBV11-3 and TRBJ2-3; 11 bases align to TRBD1. CDR3 length: 18 amino acids. Germline values: CDR1 SGHNT, CDR2 YENEEA. V gave up 3 bases and J gave up 3 bases; unmatched junction bases: 11.

This rearrangement joins TRBV11-3 to TRBJ2-1; D gene uncertain. Germline V gene data show CDR1 as SGHNT and CDR2 as YENEEA. The CDR3 runs 15 residues. V lost 4 bases, J lost 5 bases, and 15 bases lay in between. The chain's CDR3 is CASSSSSRWDNEQFF. In DNA, the CDR3 is TGTGCCAGCAGCTCCTCCTCCAGGTGGGACAATGAGCAGTTCTTC.

The chain links TRBV9 to TRBJ2-7; D unresolved. The length of the CDR3 is 16 residues. The germline V gene encodes CDR1 SGDLS and CDR2 YYNGEE. V lost 0 bases and J lost 3, with 16 bases in between. The DNA of the CDR3 is TGTGCCAGCAGCGTAGCAAAGGTTGGGCACAGCTACGAGCAGTACTTC. Translation: CASSVAKVGHSYEQYF.

Sample share makes this clone medium-sized. The genes are TRBV5-6 and TRBJ2-5, with 7 bases that match TRBD1. Germline V lookup: CDR1 SGHDT, CDR2 YYEEEE. This CDR3 is built from 16 residues. J gave up 5 bases and V 4 bases, and 14 bases lay outside the gene matches. This CDR3 is CASSPRRQGFGETQYF. The CDR3 nucleotides read TGTGCCAGCAGCCCACGAAGACAGGGTTTCGGGGAGACCCAGTACTTC.

For the CDR3, the DNA is TGTGCCAGCAGCGAAAAGACAGGGGTTGCCACTGAAGCTTTCTTT. Residues: CASSEKTGVATEAFF. The V and J genes are TRBV7-2 and TRBJ1-1; TRBD1 agrees at 8 bases. CDR3 size: 15 residues. Germline CDR1 is SGHTA and CDR2 is FQGNSA. The V gene end was trimmed by 5 bases and the J gene end by 4 bases; junction bases not matched to a gene: 9.

The chain employs TRBV9 and TRBJ2-7; possible D gene TRBD2, 6 bases. The CDR3 totals 16 residues. The germline V gene has CDR1 SGDLS and CDR2 YYNGEE. Deletions cut 5 bases from V and 6 bases from J, with 24 bases between. The CDR3 reads CASSGLRAGPMSEQYF. In nucleotides, the CDR3 is TGTGCCAGCAGTGGCCTCCGGGCGGGGCCTATGTCCGAGCAGTACTTC.

The rearrangement uses TRBV7-2 and TRBJ2-1, with D possibly matching TRBD2 (5 bases). Germline V gives CDR1 SGHTA, CDR2 FQGNSA. CDR3 length: 13 residues. Between the trimmed V and J ends, which lost 5 bases and 12 bases, there was a span of 17 bases. The CDR3 loop reads CASSLGPGVGQFF. The DNA for the CDR3 is TGTGCCAGCAGCCTCGGACCCGGGGTCGGGCAGTTCTTC.

The chain couples TRBV2 to TRBJ2-3; 8 bases are shared with TRBD1. J lost 5 bases, V lost 8 bases, and 12 bases had no gene match. The CDR3 length is 15 residues. Germline V gene data show CDR1 as SNHLY and CDR2 as FYNNEI. In nucleotides, the CDR3 is TGTGCCAGCGCGTCCGGGACAGGTCAGGGAGATACGCAGTATTTT. Its translation: CASASGTGQGDTQYF.

A single count supports this clone. The chain joins TRBV20-1 to TRBJ1-2, with 10 bases fitting TRBD1. Germline V gene lookup returns CDR1 DFQATT and CDR2 SNEGSKA (reference sequence). The CDR3 is 11 residues long. The CDR3: CSVPGQGIYTF. CDR3 nucleotide sequence: TGCAGCGTGCCGGGACAGGGGATCTACACCTTC.

The rearrangement joins TRBV5-8 to TRBJ1-1; 7 bases line up with TRBD1. The CDR3 covers 12 residues. The germline CDR1 and CDR2 sequences are SGHTS and YDEGEE. J was trimmed by 10 bases and V by 4 bases; bases with no gene match: 7. The CDR3 spells CASSLTGWAAFF. The CDR3 DNA reads TGTGCCAGCAGCCTGACAGGGTGGGCAGCTTTCTTT.

The rearrangement uses TRBV11-2 and TRBJ2-7, with 9 nucleotides matching TRBD1. The CDR3 is 13 residues long. CDR1 SGHAT and CDR2 FQNNGV come from the germline V gene. V lost 5 bases to trimming and J lost 10 bases; unmatched junction nucleotides: 9. The CDR3 sequence is CASSPGTGFFQYF. In DNA form, the CDR3 reads TGTGCCAGCAGCCCCGGGACAGGGTTCTTCCAGTACTTC.

The CDR3 protein is CASSPRQGAGFEQYF. The DNA for the CDR3 is TGCGCCAGCAGCCCAAGACAGGGGGCGGGTTTCGAGCAGTACTTC. V usage is TRBV5-1 and J usage is TRBJ2-7; TRBD1 aligns across 10 bases. The CDR3 contains 15 residues. V was clipped by 4 bases and J by 6 bases; unmatched bases: 10. CDR1 SGHRS and CDR2 YFSETQ come from the germline V gene.

The genes are TRBV28 and TRBJ1-2, with D possibly TRBD1 on 5 matching bases. This CDR3 has 15 residues. CDR1 and CDR2 (germline): MDHEN, SYDVKM. Between the trimmed V and J ends, which lost 6 bases and 0 bases, there was a span of 14 bases. The CDR3 loop is CASRTEGESNYGYTF. In DNA form, the CDR3 reads TGTGCCAGCAGAACCGAAGGGGAATCTAACTATGGCTACACCTTC.

This clone occurred a few times. The chain employs TRBV27 and TRBJ2-7, with 9 bases that match TRBD1. J was trimmed by 1 base and V by 3 bases; bases with no gene match: 1. CDR3 size: 14 residues. CDR1 MNHEY and CDR2 SMNVEV come from the germline V gene (reference sequence). DNA for the CDR3: TGTGCCAGCAGTTTGACAGGGGGATCCTACGAGCAGTACTTC. The encoded protein is CASSLTGGSYEQYF.

The chain links TRBV15 to TRBJ2-1; tentatively, D is TRBD2 (6 bases). The CDR3 loop spans 17 amino acids. Germline lookup yields CDR1 LNHNV and CDR2 YYDKDF (reference sequence). Trimming cost V 1 base and J 2 bases, with 15 bases left between them. The CDR3 DNA is TGTGCCACCAGCAGAGTTGCGGTCGCGGGAACCTACAATGAGCAGTTCTTC. It yields the protein CATSRVAVAGTYNEQFF.

This chain links TRBV28 with TRBJ1-1; no definite D call. Per germline, CDR1 MDHEN and CDR2 SYDVKM. Trimming took 9 bases from V and 11 from J, leaving 7 bases between them. The CDR3 runs 8 residues. CDR3 sequence reads: CARCRAFF. As DNA, the CDR3 is TGTGCCAGGTGCCGGGCTTTCTTT.

The chain carries TRBV7-3 and TRBJ1-2; TRBD1 is a possible D gene (6 bases). With 4 bases removed from V and 5 bases from J, the gap between germline ends came to 14 bases. Germline lookup yields CDR1 SGHTA and CDR2 FQGTGA. The CDR3 covers 14 residues. CDR3 region: CASSSPSRGYGYTF. Here the CDR3 DNA reads TGTGCCAGCAGCTCACCATCGAGGGGGTATGGCTACACCTTC.

This clone has only one observation. V usage is TRBV7-2 and J usage is TRBJ2-3, with TRBD2 as a possible D gene (7 bases). The CDR3 length is 16 residues. V shed 1 base and J shed 5 bases, with 16 bases lying between them. CDR1 is SGHTA, CDR2 FQGNSA, per germline. The CDR3 loop reads CASSLGRGAGQDTQYF. The CDR3 bases are TGTGCCAGCAGCTTAGGTAGAGGAGCGGGACAAGATACGCAGTATTTT. The full variable domain, completed using reference TRBV7-2 and TRBJ2-3, is GAGVSQSPSNKVTEKGKDVELRCDPISGHTALYWYRQSLGQGLEFLIYFQGNSAPDKSGLPSDRFSAERTGGSVSTLTIQRTQQEDSAVYLCASSLGRGAGQDTQYFGPGTRLTVL.